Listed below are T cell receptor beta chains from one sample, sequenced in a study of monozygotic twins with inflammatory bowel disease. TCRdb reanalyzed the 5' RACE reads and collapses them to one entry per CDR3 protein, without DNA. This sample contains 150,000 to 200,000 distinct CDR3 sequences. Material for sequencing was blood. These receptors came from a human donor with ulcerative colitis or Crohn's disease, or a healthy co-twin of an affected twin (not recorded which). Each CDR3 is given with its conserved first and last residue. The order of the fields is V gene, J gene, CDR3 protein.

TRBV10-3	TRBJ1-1	CAISDRAVNTEAFF
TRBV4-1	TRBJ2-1	CASSQGAGAPNEQFF
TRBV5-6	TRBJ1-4	CASSLGQMTELNEKLFF
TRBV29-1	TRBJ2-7	CSVVDILYEQYF
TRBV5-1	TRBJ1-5	CASSLDRGLNQPQHF
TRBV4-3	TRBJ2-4	CASSQGSRDIQYF
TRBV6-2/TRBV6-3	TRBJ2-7	CAQRQGHYEQYF
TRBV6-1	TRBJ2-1	CASRLWESYNEQFF
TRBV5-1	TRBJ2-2	CASSLQVFGELFF
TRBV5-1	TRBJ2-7	CASSRQPWDEQYF
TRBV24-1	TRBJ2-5	CATSDITGTDLEETQYF
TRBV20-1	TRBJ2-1	CSARDLPGSSYNEQFF
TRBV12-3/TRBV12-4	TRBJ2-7	CATGDSTYEQYF
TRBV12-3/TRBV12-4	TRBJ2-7	CASSPGHSSYEQYF
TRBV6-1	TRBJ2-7	CASREAIAFYEQYF
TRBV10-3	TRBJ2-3	CAISAEGLSTDTQYF
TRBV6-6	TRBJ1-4	CASNVQGGDKKLFF
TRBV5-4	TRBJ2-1	CASSLGSRVYLSNEQFF
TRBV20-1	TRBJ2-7	CSAYGDRSYEQYF
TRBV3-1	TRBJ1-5	CASSRRGQPQHF
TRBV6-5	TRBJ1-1	CASSLRVGEAFF
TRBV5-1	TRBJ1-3	CASSTDRSSGNTIYF
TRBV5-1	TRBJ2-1	CASSLTRSGGEQFF